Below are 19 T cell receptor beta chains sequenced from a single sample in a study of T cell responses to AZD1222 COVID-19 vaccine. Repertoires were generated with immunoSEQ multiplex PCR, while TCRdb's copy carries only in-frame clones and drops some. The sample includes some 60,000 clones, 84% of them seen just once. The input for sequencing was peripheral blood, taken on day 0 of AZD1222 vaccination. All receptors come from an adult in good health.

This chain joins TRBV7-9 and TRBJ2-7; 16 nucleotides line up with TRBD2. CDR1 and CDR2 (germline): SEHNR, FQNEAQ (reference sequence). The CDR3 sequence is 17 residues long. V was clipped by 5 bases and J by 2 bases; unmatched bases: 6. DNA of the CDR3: TGTGCCAGCAGCCGGGGACTAGCGGGAGGGTCGCCCTACGAGCAGTACGTC. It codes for CASSRGLAGGSPYEQYV.

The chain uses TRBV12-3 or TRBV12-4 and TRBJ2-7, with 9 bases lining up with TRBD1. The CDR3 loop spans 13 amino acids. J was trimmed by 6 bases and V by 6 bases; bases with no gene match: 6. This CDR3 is CASSHRGQGEQYV. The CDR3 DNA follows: TGTGCCAGCAGCCACAGGGGGCAGGGCGAGCAGTACGTC.

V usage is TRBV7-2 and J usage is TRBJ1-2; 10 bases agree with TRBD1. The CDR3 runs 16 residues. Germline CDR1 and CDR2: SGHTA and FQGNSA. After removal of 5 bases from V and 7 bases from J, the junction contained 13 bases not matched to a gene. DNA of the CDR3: TGTGCCAGCAGCGACACGCCGGACAGGGGGAGTAGTGGCTACACCTTC. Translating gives CASSDTPDRGSSGYTF.

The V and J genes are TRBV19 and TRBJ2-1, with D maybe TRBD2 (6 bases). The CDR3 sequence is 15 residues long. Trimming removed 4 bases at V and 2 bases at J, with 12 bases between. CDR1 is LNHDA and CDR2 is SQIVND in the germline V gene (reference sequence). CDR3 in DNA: TGTGCCAGTAGTAGTAGCGGAGATACCTACAATGAGCAGTTCTTC. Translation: CASSSSGDTYNEQFF.

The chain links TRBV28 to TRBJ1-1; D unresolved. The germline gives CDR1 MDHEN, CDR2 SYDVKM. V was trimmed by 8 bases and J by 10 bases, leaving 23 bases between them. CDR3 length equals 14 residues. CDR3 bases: TGTGCCAGCGTGCTATCTCCGGGCCCCGCTCGAGCTTTCTTT. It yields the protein CASVLSPGPARAFF.

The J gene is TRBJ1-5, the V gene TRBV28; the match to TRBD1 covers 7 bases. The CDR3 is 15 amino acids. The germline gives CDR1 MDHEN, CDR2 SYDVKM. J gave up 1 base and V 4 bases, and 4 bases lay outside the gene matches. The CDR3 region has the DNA TGTGCCAGCAGTTCCGGGACAGCGAGCAATCAGCCCCAGCATTTT. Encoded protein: CASSSGTASNQPQHF. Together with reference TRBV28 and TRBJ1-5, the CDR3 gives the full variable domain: DVKVTQSSRYLVKRTGEKVFLECVQDMDHENMFWYRQDPGLGLRLIYFSYDVKMKEKGDIPEGYSVSREKKERFSLILESASTNQTSMYLCASSSGTASNQPQHFGDGTRLSIL.

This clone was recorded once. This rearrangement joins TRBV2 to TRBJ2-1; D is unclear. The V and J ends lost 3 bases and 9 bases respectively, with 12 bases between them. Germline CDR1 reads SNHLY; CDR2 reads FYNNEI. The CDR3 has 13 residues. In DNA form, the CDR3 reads TGTGCCAGCAGTGATGACCCGCCGGTTGAGCAGTTCTTC. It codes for CASSDDPPVEQFF.

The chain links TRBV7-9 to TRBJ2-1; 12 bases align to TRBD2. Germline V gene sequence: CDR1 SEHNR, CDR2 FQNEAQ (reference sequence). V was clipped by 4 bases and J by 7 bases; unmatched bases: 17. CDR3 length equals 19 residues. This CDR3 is CASSSRDRGLAGRKNEQFF. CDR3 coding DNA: TGTGCCAGCAGCTCCCGGGACAGAGGACTAGCGGGAAGGAAGAATGAGCAGTTCTTC.

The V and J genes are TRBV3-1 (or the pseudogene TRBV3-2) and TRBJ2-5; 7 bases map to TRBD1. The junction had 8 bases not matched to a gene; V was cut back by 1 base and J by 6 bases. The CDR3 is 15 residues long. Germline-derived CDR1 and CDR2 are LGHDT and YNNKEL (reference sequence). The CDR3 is CASSQAPDRDKTQYF. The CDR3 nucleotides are TGTGCCAGCAGCCAAGCCCCAGACAGGGATAAGACCCAGTACTTC.

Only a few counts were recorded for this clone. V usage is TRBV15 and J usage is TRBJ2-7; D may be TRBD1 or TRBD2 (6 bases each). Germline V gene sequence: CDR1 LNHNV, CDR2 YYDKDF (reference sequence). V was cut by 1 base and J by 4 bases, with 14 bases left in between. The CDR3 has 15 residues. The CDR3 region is CATSRGWGANYEQYF. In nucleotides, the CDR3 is TGTGCCACCAGCAGAGGGTGGGGGGCGAATTACGAGCAGTACTTC.

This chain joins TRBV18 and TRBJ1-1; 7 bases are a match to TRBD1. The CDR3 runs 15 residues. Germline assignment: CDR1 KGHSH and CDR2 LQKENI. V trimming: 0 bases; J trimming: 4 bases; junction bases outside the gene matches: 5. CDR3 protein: CASSPPKGAGTEAFF. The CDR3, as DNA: TGTGCCAGCTCACCACCGAAGGGGGCAGGCACTGAAGCTTTCTTT.

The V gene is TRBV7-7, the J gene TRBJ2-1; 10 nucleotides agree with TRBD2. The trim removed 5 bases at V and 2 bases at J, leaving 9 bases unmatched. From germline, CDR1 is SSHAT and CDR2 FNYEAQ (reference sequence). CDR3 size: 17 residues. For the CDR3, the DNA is TGTGCCAGCAGCCCTGGGTCTCTAGCGGGAGCCTACAATGAGCAGTTCTTC. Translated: CASSPGSLAGAYNEQFF.

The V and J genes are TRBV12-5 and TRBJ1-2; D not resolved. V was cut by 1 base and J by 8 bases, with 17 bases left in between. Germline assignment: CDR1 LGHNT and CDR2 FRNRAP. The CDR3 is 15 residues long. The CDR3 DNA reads TGTGCTAGTGGTTTGGAGTCCCAGTGGGGTGGGGGCTACACCTTC. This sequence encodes CASGLESQWGGGYTF.

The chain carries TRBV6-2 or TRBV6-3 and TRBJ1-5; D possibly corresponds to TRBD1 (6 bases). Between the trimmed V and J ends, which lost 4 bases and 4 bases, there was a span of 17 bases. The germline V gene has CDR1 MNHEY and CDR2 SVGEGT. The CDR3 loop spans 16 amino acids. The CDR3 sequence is CASSLGAGVLNQPQHF. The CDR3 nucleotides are TGTGCCAGCAGTTTGGGGGCAGGGGTACTTAATCAGCCCCAGCATTTT.

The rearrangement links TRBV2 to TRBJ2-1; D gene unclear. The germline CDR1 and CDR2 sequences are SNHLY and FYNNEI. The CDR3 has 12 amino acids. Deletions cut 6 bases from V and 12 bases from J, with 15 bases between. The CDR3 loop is CASRTDGGLQFF. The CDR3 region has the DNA TGTGCCAGCAGGACGGACGGCGGTCTGCAGTTCTTC.

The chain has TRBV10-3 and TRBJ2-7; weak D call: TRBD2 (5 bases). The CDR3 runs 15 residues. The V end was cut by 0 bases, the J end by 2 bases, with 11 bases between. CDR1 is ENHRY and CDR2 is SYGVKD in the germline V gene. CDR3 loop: CAISESERHPYEQYF. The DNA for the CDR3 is TGTGCCATCAGTGAGTCGGAGCGGCACCCCTACGAGCAGTACTTC.

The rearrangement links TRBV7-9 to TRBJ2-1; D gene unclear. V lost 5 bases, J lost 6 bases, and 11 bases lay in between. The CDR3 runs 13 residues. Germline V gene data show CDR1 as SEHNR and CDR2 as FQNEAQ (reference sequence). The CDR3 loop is CASSPRRGNEQFF. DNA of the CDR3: TGTGCCAGCAGCCCGCGGAGAGGCAATGAGCAGTTCTTC.

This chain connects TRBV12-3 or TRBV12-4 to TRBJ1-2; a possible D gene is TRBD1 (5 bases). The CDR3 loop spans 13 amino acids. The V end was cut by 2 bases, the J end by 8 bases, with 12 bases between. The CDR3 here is CASSLILGVGYTF. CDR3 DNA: TGTGCCAGCAGTTTAATTCTGGGGGTGGGCTACACCTTC.

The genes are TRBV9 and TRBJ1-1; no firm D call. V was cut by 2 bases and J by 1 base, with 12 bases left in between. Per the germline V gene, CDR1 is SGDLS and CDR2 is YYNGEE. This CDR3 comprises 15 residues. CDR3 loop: CASSVSRIRNTEAFF. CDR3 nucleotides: TGTGCCAGCAGCGTTTCCCGAATCAGGAACACTGAAGCTTTCTTT. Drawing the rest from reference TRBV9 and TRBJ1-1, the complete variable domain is DSGVTQTPKHLITATGQRVTLRCSPRSGDLSVYWYQQSLDQGLQFLIQYYNGEERAKGNILERFSAQQFPDLHSELNLSSLELGDSALYFCASSVSRIRNTEAFFGQGTRLTVV.